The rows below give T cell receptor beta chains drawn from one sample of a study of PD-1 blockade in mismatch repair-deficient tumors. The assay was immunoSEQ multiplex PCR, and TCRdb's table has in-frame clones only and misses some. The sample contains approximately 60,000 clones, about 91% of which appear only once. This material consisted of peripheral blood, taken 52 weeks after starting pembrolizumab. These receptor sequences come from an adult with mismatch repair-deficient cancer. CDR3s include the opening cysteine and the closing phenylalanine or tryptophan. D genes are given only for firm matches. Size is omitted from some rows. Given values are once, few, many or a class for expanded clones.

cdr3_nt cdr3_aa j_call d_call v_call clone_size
TGTGCCAGTAGCTGGACAGTAAGCTCCTACAATGAGCAGTTCTTC CASSWTVSSYNEQFF TRBJ2-1 - TRBV19 -
TGTGCCAGCAGCATGGACGCGTTCGCTGGAAACACCATATATTTT CASSMDAFAGNTIYF TRBJ1-3 - TRBV5-6 -
TGTGCCAGCAGCTTTTGGGGTAGTGAGTACTACGAGCAGTACTTC CASSFWGSEYYEQYF TRBJ2-7 - TRBV5-6 -
TGTGCCAGCACCTCACCCGGACTTTCCTCCTACGAGCAGTACTTC CASTSPGLSSYEQYF TRBJ2-7 - TRBV11-3 -
TGTGCCAGCAGCCAAGTTTCCCTCATCGGAGGAACCTACGAGCAGTACTTC CASSQVSLIGGTYEQYF TRBJ2-7 - TRBV4-2 -
TGTGCCAGCAGTGAAAGGGGGGGAGAGCAGTTCTTC CASSERGGEQFF TRBJ2-1 - TRBV2 -
TGTGCCAGTAGTATTAGCAGAGCCGAAGAGACCCAGTACTTC CASSISRAEETQYF TRBJ2-5 - TRBV19 -
TGTGCCAGCAGCCAACGGACAGGGTTCGAGCAGTACTTC CASSQRTGFEQYF TRBJ2-7 TRBD1 TRBV7-2 few
TGTGCCAGCAGCCCCGACGCGGAAGACGAGCAGTACTTC CASSPDAEDEQYF TRBJ2-7 - TRBV14 -
TGCGCCAGCAGTCCCTCGACAGTCCCAGAGACCCAGTACTTC CASSPSTVPETQYF TRBJ2-5 - TRBV5-1 -
TGTGCCAGCAGTTACTCGATTCAGTGGGCTGACACTGAAGCTTTCTTT CASSYSIQWADTEAFF TRBJ1-1 - TRBV6-5 -
TGCAGCGCGGACGACTATGGCTACACCTTC CSADDYGYTF TRBJ1-2 - TRBV29-1 -
TGTGCCAGCAGCTTTGGCGGCAAAAACATTCAGTACTTC CASSFGGKNIQYF TRBJ2-4 - TRBV11-2 -
TGTGCCAGCAGCTTCACAGGGGACTACGAGCAGTACTTC CASSFTGDYEQYF TRBJ2-7 TRBD1 TRBV7-9 -
TGCGCCAGCAGCTTGGTCAGCGGGAGGGCCGGTACGGCCGGGGAGCTGTTTTTT CASSLVSGRAGTAGELFF TRBJ2-2 TRBD2 TRBV5-1 -
TGCGCCAGCAGCCAAGAAATTACAGGAGCAACAGATACGCAGTATTTT CASSQEITGATDTQYF TRBJ2-3 - TRBV4-3 -
TGTGCTAGTGGTTTGACGGGACTAGCGGCTACGGATGAGCAGTACTTC CASGLTGLAATDEQYF TRBJ2-7 TRBD2 TRBV12-5 -
TGCAGCGCCCCCGCCGGCAGGGGGCTATTCTTC CSAPAGRGLFF TRBJ2-1 TRBD1 TRBV20-1 -
TGTGCCAGCAGTGGAGACACTAGCAATCAGCCCCAGCATTTT CASSGDTSNQPQHF TRBJ1-5 - TRBV25-1 medium-sized
TGTGCCAGCAGTCGCCAAACAGGGAACCAAGAGACCCAGTACTTC CASSRQTGNQETQYF TRBJ2-5 - TRBV14 -
TGTGCCATCAGTATGGCCCAAGAGGGCTACGAGCAGTACTTC CAISMAQEGYEQYF TRBJ2-7 - TRBV10-3 -
TGTGCCTGGAGTAGACGGGGGAGCCAGCCCCAGCATTTT CAWSRRGSQPQHF TRBJ1-5 - TRBV30 -